This T cell receptor beta chain was identified in a study of T cell responses to AZD1222 COVID-19 vaccine (TCRdb year 2021). Describing the broader study: Because spike-specific TCR depth and breadth did not differ between the two schedules, AZD1222 recipients who got a second dose at roughly 4 weeks were pooled with those who got a second dose at roughly 12 weeks. Enrollment into the trials was organized by age into subgroups of 18-55, 56-69 and 70-plus years, and those subgroups contained approximately 150, 30 and 60 TCR-sequenced participants, respectively. TCR sequencing covered 230 or so trial participants: 207 given two doses of AZD1222 and 26 given two doses of MenACWY control vaccine.

This specimen's time point label, per the study, means: baseline before first vaccination. Vaccinee samples were obtained from the UK trials COV001 and COV002, which included a single-blind randomized controlled phase 2/3 trial of AZD1222 (ChAdOx1 nCoV-19) in healthy adults. For TCRbeta chain sequencing, PBMC samples from trial participants were taken at day 0 and at day 28 after the second dose. General findings and caveats noted by the study authors: In the small 56-69-year group, the increase in depth fell short of significance, most likely because of low power. Conclusions about previously exposed vaccinees were limited because only six AZD1222 recipients were SARS-CoV-2 seropositive at baseline. Because no samples from the day 14 peak response were available, repertoires could be characterized only after the peak T cell response. After two AZD1222 doses, both the breadth and the depth of spike-specific TCRs were significantly higher than at day 0 and than in MenACWY recipients. Reportedly, close to half of the unique spike-specific TCRs recognized epitopes lying outside the regions that are mutated in the B.1.351 and B.1.1.7 variants. Participants were mostly white British and included more females than males, and it was suggested by the authors that clonal diversity may have been underestimated. The vaccine-associated CD4 TCRs covered the entire spike protein, and the dominant responses fell in regions 160-218 and 743-854.

Details on this clone: No antigen is known for it. No quality values exist for individual bases; no much larger clone is one base distant.

The CDR3 regions of human TCRbeta chains were analyzed by immunosequencing. The authors' analysis ran thus. Repertoire TCRs were matched against a reference library of SARS-CoV-2-specific TCRs generated with the MIRA antigen-specificity platform. Breadth meant the fraction of unique TCRs that were SARS-CoV-2-associated, whereas depth meant the fraction of total T cells that were SARS-CoV-2-associated. Using the MIRA data, every spike-specific TCR was mapped to the spike region that the TCR reacted to and assigned to either a CD4 or a CD8 class. Log10-transformed breadth and depth values were compared by one-way ANOVA with Sidak's multiple comparisons tests. Drawn from immuneACCESS, this table holds only the in-frame rearrangements with V and J called that TCRdb kept. Clones are partly lost; checked studies trace under half to an unresolved V gene and leave the rest unexplained. D and trimming were read from the DNA, whereas the V and J calls and clone size are those reported in that table. Recorded for this sample are about 140,000 clones; approximately 93% of them occurred a single time. Of the sample, approximately 4.9% is held by the ten largest clones.

CDR3 length: 12 amino acids, cysteine to phenylalanine. The kept DNA is CDR3 alone, 36 bases in frame from the first base. Via the germline V gene, CDR1 is KGHSH and CDR2 LQKENI. V loses 5 bases, J loses 2 bases, and the germline ends lie 6 bases apart. The TCR comes from an adult in good health. The sequencing used peripheral blood, collected on day 0 of AZD1222 vaccination. In this chain, TRBV18 is recombined with TRBJ2-5; the D gene is not confidently resolved. The CDR3: CASSSNQETQYF. DNA sequence: TGTGCCAGCTCATCCAATCAAGAGACCCAGTACTTC.